A selection of T cell receptor beta chains follows, all from one sample in a study of blood T cells in healthy people across ages. TCRdb processed the 5' RACE reads anew with MiXCR; each CDR3 protein has one entry. There are approximately 1.5 million distinct CDR3 sequences in the sample; about 31% occur only once, and 11% lies in the top ten. Sample: blood. The receptors originated from a woman in her thirties in good health. The CDR3 runs from the conserved cysteine through the conserved F or W. D genes are given only for firm matches. The listing skips clone size in some rows; elsewhere it reads once, few, many or a size class.

DNA	CDR3	D	V	size	J
TGTGCCAGCAGTGAAGCATACACCCTGAGCTCCTACGAGCAGTACTTC	CASSEAYTLSSYEQYF	NA	TRBV6-1	few	TRBJ2-7
TGCAGTGCTAGAGTTCTACTAGCGCTACAAGAGACCCAGTACTTC	CSARVLLALQETQYF	TRBD2	TRBV20-1	NA	TRBJ2-5
TGTGCCAGCACCCGGGACATCGTGGGGGAGCAGTACTTC	CASTRDIVGEQYF	NA	TRBV2	few	TRBJ2-5
TGTGCCAGCAGTTTAAACGATGGAGATACGCAGTATTTT	CASSLNDGDTQYF	NA	TRBV12-3/TRBV12-4	NA	TRBJ2-3
TGTGCCAGCAGCCGCGGACTAGCGAACACTGAAGCTTTCTTT	CASSRGLANTEAFF	NA	TRBV28	NA	TRBJ1-1
TGCACTGCTAGCCGGATTCCCGATGGGGGTGAAGCTTTCTTT	CTASRIPDGGEAFF	NA	TRBV20-1	NA	TRBJ1-1
TGTGCCATCAAGGGGTCGCCGGTCGGCACAGATACGCAGTATTTT	CAIKGSPVGTDTQYF	NA	TRBV10-3	few	TRBJ2-3
TGTGCCAGCAGCGATAGGGCCTCTGGGGCCAACGTCCTGACTTTC	CASSDRASGANVLTF	NA	TRBV2	many	TRBJ2-6
TGCGCCAGCAGCGAAGGACGGGAGGGGCAGTACTTC	CASSEGREGQYF	TRBD2	TRBV5-1	NA	TRBJ2-4
TGTGCCAGCAGCCTCACCGGACAGGGGGCTAGCATGGGTCAGCCCCAGCATTTT	CASSLTGQGASMGQPQHF	TRBD1	TRBV5-5	many	TRBJ1-5
TGTGCCAGCTTCGGGAGGGAGCACAATGAGCAGTTCTTC	CASFGREHNEQFF	TRBD2	TRBV6-6	few	TRBJ2-1
TGTGCCAGCAGTCCCCGGATACGGGAAAAACTGTTTTTT	CASSPRIREKLFF	NA	TRBV27	NA	TRBJ1-4
TGTGCCTGGAGCTCAGTTTCGAGCAACTATGGCTACACCTTC	CAWSSVSSNYGYTF	NA	TRBV30	few	TRBJ1-2
TGTGCCAGCAGTTCTACTGGACAGGGGCCCTCTCACTATGGCTACACCTTC	CASSSTGQGPSHYGYTF	TRBD1	TRBV28	NA	TRBJ1-2
TGCGCCAGCCGGAGGAACACTGAAGCTTTCTTT	CASRRNTEAFF	NA	TRBV4-1	many	TRBJ1-1
TGTGCCAGCAGCGCAGCTAGCGGGAGAACCGAGCAGTACTTC	CASSAASGRTEQYF	TRBD2	TRBV9	NA	TRBJ2-7
TGTGCCAGCAGCCAAGCAGACACCTATACGCAGTATTTT	CASSQADTYTQYF	NA	TRBV3-1	NA	TRBJ2-3
TGCAGTGCTAAGGGGACTAGCGGGCCCTCCTACGAGCAGTACTTC	CSAKGTSGPSYEQYF	TRBD2	TRBV20-1	NA	TRBJ2-7
TGTGCAAGCAGTTCCCCTCGGCGGGAGCGGGGGGACTTTAAAGGGGAGCAGTACTTC	CASSSPRRERGDFKGEQYF	TRBD2	TRBV28	few	TRBJ2-7
TGTGCCAGCAGTCCGGGACGGGTCTCCACCGGGGAGCTGTTTTTT	CASSPGRVSTGELFF	NA	TRBV28	NA	TRBJ2-2
TGTGCCAGCAGCTATAATAGCGCTCCCTTCACAGATACGCAGTATTTT	CASSYNSAPFTDTQYF	NA	TRBV7-7	many	TRBJ2-3
TGTGCCAGCAGCCCGACACAGCGGGGGAGCTCCTACGAGCAGTACTTC	CASSPTQRGSSYEQYF	TRBD2	TRBV3-1	few	TRBJ2-7
TGCAGCGTTGGCGAGGCCGATCAGCCCCAGCATTTT	CSVGEADQPQHF	NA	TRBV29-1	NA	TRBJ1-5
TGTGCCAGCAGTGGGGGGTCAGGCCTCCATGAGCAGTTCTTC	CASSGGSGLHEQFF	NA	TRBV6-1	NA	TRBJ2-1
TGCGCCAGCAGCTTGGCGCCTAGCGGGACCGGCGAGCAGTACTTC	CASSLAPSGTGEQYF	TRBD2	TRBV5-1	NA	TRBJ2-7
TGTGCCAGCAGTTTAGGACAGACGGGACTAGCGGGGAACACAGATACGCAGTATTTT	CASSLGQTGLAGNTDTQYF	TRBD2	TRBV27	NA	TRBJ2-3
TGCGCCAGCAGCCAAGTCGGGACAGGGGCGGCTTTCTTT	CASSQVGTGAAFF	TRBD1	TRBV4-1	few	TRBJ1-1
TGTGCCAGCAGTGAATGGTTGGTCACAGACACAGATACGCAGTATTTT	CASSEWLVTDTDTQYF	NA	TRBV6-1	few	TRBJ2-3
TGTGCCAGCAGTCCCCTTAAGGGGGCGAACTATGGCTACACCTTC	CASSPLKGANYGYTF	TRBD1	TRBV27	few	TRBJ1-2
TGCAGTGCTAGCCACCTAGTCCGCGGGAGGGGATACGAGCAGTACTTC	CSASHLVRGRGYEQYF	TRBD2	TRBV20-1	few	TRBJ2-7
TGCAGCGTTGAGGGGGGCGCAGGGAACACTGAAGCTTTCTTT	CSVEGGAGNTEAFF	NA	TRBV29-1	NA	TRBJ1-1
TGTGCCAGCAGCACAATATACGAGCAGTACTTC	CASSTIYEQYF	NA	TRBV7-2	few	TRBJ2-7
TGCAGTGCTGGCCAGGGTGGTTTAACTGAAGCTTTCTTT	CSAGQGGLTEAFF	NA	TRBV20-1	once	TRBJ1-1
TGTGCCAGCAGCCAAGCGACTAGCGGGGGGGCGAGCACAGATACGCAGTATTTT	CASSQATSGGASTDTQYF	TRBD2	TRBV4-2	many	TRBJ2-3
TGCAGCGTTGAAGATCTCAGCGAGCGTCCTAGCACAGATACGCAGTATTTT	CSVEDLSERPSTDTQYF	NA	TRBV29-1	many	TRBJ2-3
TGTGCCAGCAGTTACGTAGCGGGACAGGGGAATCAGCCCCAGCATTTT	CASSYVAGQGNQPQHF	TRBD1	TRBV6-2/TRBV6-3	few	TRBJ1-5
TGTGCCAGCCGCGGGGAATCGAACACCGGGGAGCTGTTTTTT	CASRGESNTGELFF	NA	TRBV7-3	once	TRBJ2-2
TGTGCCAGCGCCCCGGGACAGGGGGCCTACAATGAGCAGTTCTTC	CASAPGQGAYNEQFF	TRBD1	TRBV27	few	TRBJ2-1
TGTGCCAGCAGCCCTACCCCCCCAGCGAGCTCCTACAATGAGCAGTTCTTC	CASSPTPPASSYNEQFF	NA	TRBV7-3	NA	TRBJ2-1
TGCGCCGGCAGCTTGTCGGGGGTATTGATCTACGAGCAGTACTTC	CAGSLSGVLIYEQYF	NA	TRBV5-1	once	TRBJ2-7
TGCGCCAGCAGCCCCCGTGGGGGGGTAGCGGGGAACACCGGGGAGCTGTTTTTT	CASSPRGGVAGNTGELFF	TRBD2	TRBV4-1	NA	TRBJ2-2
TGTGCCACCAGTGAGATTGGGGGGGGTGAAGCTTTCTTT	CATSEIGGGEAFF	NA	TRBV24-1	few	TRBJ1-1
TGTGCCAGCAGTGGTAAAACCTTCAGGGGGCTAGATGAGCAGTTCTTC	CASSGKTFRGLDEQFF	TRBD1	TRBV6-1	NA	TRBJ2-1
TGCAGTGCTAGAGGAAAAGCGGGGGCCACCTACGAGCAGTACTTC	CSARGKAGATYEQYF	TRBD2	TRBV20-1	few	TRBJ2-7
TGTTCCAGCAGCTTAGGGGGGGATGGCTACACCTTC	CSSSLGGDGYTF	NA	TRBV7-9	NA	TRBJ1-2
TGCGCCAGCAGCCCTACAGGGCCGAAAGCTAACTATGGCTACACCTTC	CASSPTGPKANYGYTF	NA	TRBV5-1	NA	TRBJ1-2
TGTGCCAGCAGTTTCGGACATGGCTATGGCTACACCTTC	CASSFGHGYGYTF	NA	TRBV27	NA	TRBJ1-2
TGTGCCAGCAGTCGACAGGGGGCGCGGACCGGGGAGCTGTTTTTT	CASSRQGARTGELFF	TRBD1	TRBV6-2/TRBV6-3	few	TRBJ2-2
TGTACCAGCAGCCGCAGACAGGGGTCGAACACTGAAGCTTTCTTT	CTSSRRQGSNTEAFF	TRBD1	TRBV7-9	NA	TRBJ1-1
TGTGCCACGACAGGGACTCTGAACTATGGCTACACCTTC	CATTGTLNYGYTF	TRBD1	TRBV6-1	NA	TRBJ1-2
TGTGCCAGCAGCACCGGGAAAACCTACGAGCAGTACTTC	CASSTGKTYEQYF	NA	TRBV9	NA	TRBJ2-7
TGTGCCAGCAGCTCCGGGGGGCTCGGGGACACTGAAGCTTTCTTT	CASSSGGLGDTEAFF	NA	TRBV9	NA	TRBJ1-1
TGTGCCAGGAGCCTTAGCGGAAATGAGCAGTTCTTC	CARSLSGNEQFF	NA	TRBV7-9	NA	TRBJ2-1
TGTGCCAGCAGTTACTCGGTAGCTAGCGGGGCCTACAATGAGCAGTTCTTC	CASSYSVASGAYNEQFF	TRBD2	TRBV6-2/TRBV6-3	few	TRBJ2-1
TGTGCCAGCAGCTGGACAGGGGAAGGGGAGACCCAGTACTTC	CASSWTGEGETQYF	TRBD1	TRBV5-6	NA	TRBJ2-5
TGTGCCAGCAGTTTCTTCAGGGGCGTTGAGACCCAGTACTTC	CASSFFRGVETQYF	NA	TRBV27	few	TRBJ2-5
TGTGCCAGCAGTCAGACTAGCGGGGAGTACACAGATACGCAGTATTTT	CASSQTSGEYTDTQYF	TRBD2	TRBV7-9	many	TRBJ2-3
TGTGCCAGCAGGGACAGGGGGAGGCACACTGAAGCTTTCTTT	CASRDRGRHTEAFF	TRBD1	TRBV2	NA	TRBJ1-1
TGTGCCATCAGTCCCGGGACAGACTACGAGCAGTACTTC	CAISPGTDYEQYF	TRBD1	TRBV10-3	many	TRBJ2-7
TGCAGTGCTACCCTTGGAGCAGGGAGGACAGATACGCAGTATTTT	CSATLGAGRTDTQYF	NA	TRBV20-1	few	TRBJ2-3